This T cell receptor (beta chain) was found in a study of regulatory dendritic cells for organ transplantation. Broader study findings: Considerable individual heterogeneity was seen in alloreactive memory CD8+ T cells. Memory T cells were less diverse than naive, with memory CD8+ most oligoclonal.

The method was immunoSEQ multiplex PCR; TCRdb's version includes in-frame clones alone and lacks a portion of them. Of around 20,000 clones listed, 74% are singletons. On this clone itself: Its antigen is still unknown.

Memory T cells were CD45RO+, naive were CD45RA+, sorted by FACS. Germline loops: CDR1 SGHNT, CDR2 YYREEE (reference sequence). The CDR3 has 17 residues. V gave up 2 bases and J gave up 0 bases; unmatched junction bases: 8. This TCR was sampled from a human donor in good health. The V call is TRBV5-4, the J call TRBJ2-3; 8 bases agree with TRBD2. The sample comprised memory CD4+ T cells from blood. Stated subset: CD45RO+ memory T cells. For the CDR3, the DNA is TGTGCCAGCAGCTTTCCGAGGGCGGGGGGTAGCACAGATACGCAGTATTTT. It encodes CASSFPRAGGSTDTQYF.